Below are 27 T cell receptor beta chains sequenced from a single sample in a study of CD8+ T cells in alopecia areata. cDNA serving as the sequencing template came from extracted, reverse transcribed RNA. Profiling relied on immunoSEQ multiplex PCR, and the TCRdb table lists in-frame clones only, not all of them. Of some 200,000 clones in the sample, under 75% are singletons; the top ten hold about 1.6%. Regarding treatment: oral pan-JAK inhibitor, 5-10 mg twice daily. The source was CD4+ T cells sorted from blood, collected at week 4, from a patient treated with tofacitinib. These receptors all come from a human donor with alopecia areata.

The V gene is TRBV11-2, the J gene TRBJ2-1; no clear D gene. Germline CDR1 is SGHAT and CDR2 is FQNNGV. V gave up 3 bases and J gave up 2 bases, with 8 bases separating them. The CDR3 totals 14 residues. The CDR3 coding sequence is TGTGCCAGCAGCTTCGAACTTACCTACAATGAGCAGTTCTTC. Protein sequence: CASSFELTYNEQFF.

This clone came up a few times. This chain uses TRBV13 with TRBJ1-1; D gene ambiguous. V lost 5 bases and J 0 bases, leaving 16 bases between the germline ends. Looked up from germline, CDR1 is PRHDT and CDR2 is FYEKMQ (reference sequence). The CDR3 spans 16 residues. The CDR3 nucleotides are TGTGCCAGCAGCCCCGCACTGGGTGGCCTGAACACTGAAGCTTTCTTT. Residues: CASSPALGGLNTEAFF.

This chain joins TRBV20-1 and TRBJ1-1; unclear D gene. Germline loops: CDR1 DFQATT, CDR2 SNEGSKA (reference sequence). CDR3 length equals 10 residues. V was pared by 8 bases and J by 3 bases, with 7 bases between. CDR3 sequence reads: CSMLDTEAFF. The CDR3 DNA follows: TGCAGTATGTTGGACACTGAAGCTTTCTTT.

The chain uses TRBV2 and TRBJ1-5; D gene ambiguous. The CDR3 contains 14 residues. Deletions cut 5 bases from V and 0 bases from J, with 8 bases between. The V gene's germline CDR1 is SNHLY and CDR2 FYNNEI. Here the CDR3 reads CASSSQASNQPQHF. DNA for the CDR3: TGTGCCAGCAGTTCTCAGGCTAGCAATCAGCCCCAGCATTTT.

DNA for the CDR3: TGTGCCAGCAGCCTCAGTGGGCTCACCGGGGGCGGGGAGCTGTTTTTT. Translating it yields CASSLSGLTGGGELFF. This chain links TRBV7-7 with TRBJ2-2; a weak D match, TRBD2 (6 bases). V lost 5 bases, J lost 7 bases, and 20 bases lay in between. Per the germline V gene, CDR1 is SSHAT and CDR2 is FNYEAQ (reference sequence). The CDR3 spans 16 residues. The whole variable domain, remainder taken from reference TRBV7-7 and TRBJ2-2, is GAGVSQSPRYKVTKRGQDVTLRCDPISSHATLYWYQQALGQGPEFLTYFNYEAQPDKSGLPSDRFSAERPEGSISTLTIQRTEQRDSAMYRCASSLSGLTGGGELFFGEGSRLTVL.

V usage is TRBV19 and J usage is TRBJ1-5, with a possible D match to TRBD1 (6 bases). The CDR3 covers 15 residues. Per the germline V gene, CDR1 is LNHDA and CDR2 is SQIVND (reference sequence). V lost 4 bases, J lost 4 bases, and 14 bases lay in between. The CDR3 loop reads CASSKGRQGNQPQHF. The CDR3 coding sequence is TGTGCCAGTAGTAAAGGTCGGCAGGGGAATCAGCCCCAGCATTTT. The whole variable domain, filled in from reference TRBV19 and TRBJ1-5, reads DGGITQSPKYLFRKEGQNVTLSCEQNLNHDAMYWYRQDPGQGLRLIYYSQIVNDFQKGDIAEGYSVSREKKESFPLTVTSAQKNPTAFYLCASSKGRQGNQPQHFGDGTRLSIL.

The chain employs TRBV5-1 and TRBJ2-1, with 8 bases identical to TRBD2. The CDR3 sequence is 15 residues long. Germline loops: CDR1 SGHRS, CDR2 YFSETQ. V lost 3 bases and J lost 4; bases outside the gene matches: 6. The CDR3 spells CASSSSGGIYNEQFF. As DNA, the CDR3 is TGCGCCAGCAGCTCGAGCGGGGGAATATACAATGAGCAGTTCTTC.

The chain carries TRBV5-1 and TRBJ1-1; D might be TRBD1 (5 bases). V lost 4 bases, J lost 0 bases, and 13 bases lay in between. The germline gives CDR1 SGHRS, CDR2 YFSETQ. The CDR3 extends over 15 amino acids. CDR3 loop: CASSPATVVNTEAFF. As DNA, the CDR3 is TGCGCCAGCAGCCCTGCGACAGTTGTGAACACTGAAGCTTTCTTT.

This rearrangement joins TRBV30 to TRBJ1-1, with D perhaps TRBD1 (5 bases). This CDR3 has 15 residues. V dropped 0 bases and J dropped 0 bases, with 11 bases sitting between them. CDR1 and CDR2 from the germline V gene are GTSNPN and SVGIG (reference sequence). The CDR3 sequence is CAWSVRGTMNTEAFF. In DNA, the CDR3 is TGTGCCTGGAGTGTTAGGGGCACAATGAACACTGAAGCTTTCTTT.

The V call is TRBV6-5, the J call TRBJ1-1; TRBD1 matches 9 bases. Germline CDR1 MNHEY, CDR2 SVGAGI. Unmatched junction bases numbered 6, after V lost 6 bases and J lost 4 bases. CDR3 size: 14 residues. In DNA form, the CDR3 reads TGTGCCAGCAGGAACAGGGGGCGGACCACTGAAGCTTTCTTT. This gives the protein CASRNRGRTTEAFF.

J is TRBJ1-1 and V is TRBV30, with D hard to call. The CDR3 contains 11 residues. V was clipped by 3 bases and J by 1 base, with 3 bases between them. Germline CDR1 reads GTSNPN; CDR2 reads SVGIG (reference sequence). The chain's CDR3 is CAWRRNTEAFF. The CDR3 DNA is TGTGCCTGGAGACGGAACACTGAAGCTTTCTTT.

The CDR3 coding sequence is TGTGCCAGCAGCCGTTGGGCGTCAGTTGATCAGCCCCAGCATTTT. Translated: CASSRWASVDQPQHF. V is TRBV7-2 and J is TRBJ1-5; D call uncertain. CDR3 length: 15 residues. The germline V gene encodes CDR1 SGHTA and CDR2 FQGNSA. V dropped 5 bases and J dropped 5 bases, with 16 bases sitting between them.

The chain uses TRBV30 and TRBJ2-3; D unclear. The CDR3 is 12 amino acids. Germline V gives CDR1 GTSNPN, CDR2 SVGIG (reference sequence). Trimming stripped 6 bases from V and 0 bases from J, with 7 bases between. As DNA, the CDR3 is TGTGCCTGCGGACGGAGCACAGATACGCAGTATTTT. Its protein is CACGRSTDTQYF.

CDR3 loop: CATSREWARGTYEQYF. The CDR3 DNA follows: TGTGCCACCAGCAGAGAATGGGCCAGGGGAACCTACGAGCAGTACTTC. The chain uses TRBV15 and TRBJ2-7, with D tentatively TRBD1 (6 bases). Germline lookup yields CDR1 LNHNV and CDR2 YYDKDF (reference sequence). This CDR3 region has 16 residues. Trimming took off 0 bases at V and 2 bases at J, with 14 bases between the two ends.

V and J are TRBV19 and TRBJ2-1; D is unclear. The CDR3 is made up of 12 amino acids. Between the trimmed V and J ends, which lost 1 base and 9 bases, there was a span of 7 bases. CDR1 is LNHDA, CDR2 SQIVND, per germline (reference sequence). The CDR3 bases are TGTGCCAGTAGTATAGTGAGAGGTGAGCAGTTCTTC. As protein: CASSIVRGEQFF.

The chain joins TRBV29-1 to TRBJ2-5; D may be TRBD1 or TRBD2 (5 bases each). CDR1 SQVTM and CDR2 ANQGSEA come from the germline V gene. V lost 6 bases and J lost 5, with 16 bases in between. This CDR3 has 13 residues. CDR3 region: CSVEWGLGETQYF. The CDR3 bases are TGCAGCGTCGAATGGGGGTTGGGGGAGACCCAGTACTTC. The full variable domain, its missing parts supplied by reference TRBV29-1 and TRBJ2-5, is SAVISQKPSRDICQRGTSLTIQCQVDSQVTMMFWYRQQPGQSLTLIATANQGSEATYESGFVIDKFPISRPNLTFSTLTVSNMSPEDSSIYLCSVEWGLGETQYFGPGTRLLVL.

The rearrangement links TRBV5-6 to TRBJ2-3; D uncertain. V lost 1 base to trimming and J lost 3 bases, with 15 bases between them. The CDR3 has 16 amino acids. CDR1 is SGHDT and CDR2 is YYEEEE in the germline V gene. The CDR3 spells CASSLRFSRGTDTQYF. The CDR3 DNA reads TGTGCCAGCAGCTTGCGTTTCTCCCGTGGTACAGATACGCAGTATTTT.

This clone was seen a handful of times. J is TRBJ2-7 and V is TRBV7-2; D may be TRBD1 (5 bases). Per the germline V gene, CDR1 is SGHTA and CDR2 is FQGNSA. This CDR3 region has 16 residues. V was clipped by 5 bases and J by 2 bases, with 19 bases between them. The CDR3 region has the DNA TGTGCCAGCAGCATAGGGGTAGGAGACAGTCCCTACGAGCAGTACTTC. Translated, it gives CASSIGVGDSPYEQYF.

This clone was counted only a few times. J is TRBJ2-1 and V is TRBV29-1; D gene ambiguous. Trimming stripped 4 bases from V and 0 bases from J, with 7 bases between. The CDR3 consists of 13 residues. Germline assignment: CDR1 SQVTM and CDR2 ANQGSEA. CDR3 in amino acids: CSVARSSYNEQFF. DNA for the CDR3: TGCAGCGTTGCCCGGAGCTCCTACAATGAGCAGTTCTTC.

This clone has only one observation. At one end the junction does not follow the germline gene, possibly because of a read error. The chain links TRBV7-2 to TRBJ1-6, with 7 bases fitting TRBD1. The germline CDR1 and CDR2 sequences are SGHTA and FQGNSA. The CDR3 totals 14 residues. The CDR3 nucleotides read TGTGCCAACAGCCCAGACAGGGTTAATTCACCCCTCCACTTT. This sequence encodes CANSPDRVNSPLHF.

The gene calls are TRBV14 and TRBJ1-1, with D possibly matching TRBD1 (6 bases). CDR3 length: 14 amino acids. V was trimmed by 0 bases and J by 8 bases, leaving 13 bases between them. Germline-derived CDR1 and CDR2 are SGHDN and FVKESK. This CDR3 is CASSQDLGQTEAFF. The CDR3 DNA follows: TGTGCCAGCAGCCAAGATCTTGGACAGACCGAAGCTTTCTTT.

This chain links TRBV29-1 with TRBJ1-1; D gene uncertain. This CDR3 has 13 amino acids. The germline V and J ends were trimmed by 3 bases and 1 base, with 9 bases remaining between them. Germline V gene lookup returns CDR1 SQVTM and CDR2 ANQGSEA. The CDR3, as DNA: TGCAGCGTTGAGGACTTCAAGAACACTGAAGCTTTCTTT. This translates into CSVEDFKNTEAFF.

This rearrangement joins TRBV6-5 to TRBJ2-2; D possibly corresponds to TRBD2 (5 bases). The CDR3 loop spans 14 amino acids. Germline lookup yields CDR1 MNHEY and CDR2 SVGAGI. Trimming stripped 6 bases from V and 1 base from J, with 9 bases between. The chain's CDR3 is CASRVGGNTGELFF. DNA of the CDR3: TGTGCCAGCAGGGTTGGAGGGAACACCGGGGAGCTGTTTTTT.

J is TRBJ2-1 and V is TRBV7-9, with D perhaps TRBD1 (5 bases). The CDR3 totals 15 residues. V gave up 4 bases and J gave up 0 bases, with 10 bases separating them. Germline V CDR1 and CDR2: SEHNR, FQNEAQ (reference sequence). The CDR3 DNA is TGTGCCAGCAGCTACCGACAGAGCTCCTACAATGAGCAGTTCTTC. Protein: CASSYRQSSYNEQFF.

This clone was seen just once. This chain links TRBV25-1 with TRBJ1-1; D remains unclear. This CDR3 spans 11 amino acids. The germline CDR1 and CDR2 sequences are MGHDK and SYGVNS. The V gene lost 6 bases and the J gene lost 8 bases, with 10 bases spanning the gap. CDR3 protein: CASRNQVEAFF. The CDR3 bases are TGTGCCAGCAGGAACCAAGTAGAAGCTTTCTTT.

The V gene is TRBV7-2, the J gene TRBJ2-4, with 9 bases matching TRBD2. V trimming: 5 bases; J trimming: 8 bases; junction bases outside the gene matches: 10. The CDR3 sequence is 15 residues long. Germline loops: CDR1 SGHTA, CDR2 FQGNSA. This CDR3 is CASSTSSGGWDIQYF. The CDR3 DNA follows: TGTGCCAGCAGCACAAGTAGCGGGGGTTGGGACATTCAGTACTTC.

This clone was counted only a few times. The chain combines TRBV29-1 with TRBJ2-7; no definite D call. V was shortened by 6 bases and J by 7 bases, with 16 bases between the two germline ends. The V gene's germline CDR1 is SQVTM and CDR2 ANQGSEA. CDR3 size: 12 residues. CDR3 in amino acids: CSVVAHNGEQYF. DNA for the CDR3: TGCAGCGTAGTTGCCCACAACGGAGAGCAGTACTTC.